One sample yielded the 9 T cell receptor beta chains listed below, sequenced in a study of blood T cell repertoires in COVID-19. Profiling relied on immunoSEQ multiplex PCR, and the TCRdb table lists in-frame clones only, not all of them. The data hold under 150,000 clones, with approximately 80% observed a single time. What was sequenced was peripheral blood. The receptor set was obtained from a woman in her forties with active or convalescent COVID-19.

V is TRBV28 and J is TRBJ1-6, with 8 bases fitting TRBD1. V shed 7 bases and J 5 bases; nucleotides not matched to a gene: 10. Germline lookup yields CDR1 MDHEN and CDR2 SYDVKM. This CDR3 is 16 amino acids long. For the CDR3, the DNA is TGTGCCAGCAACCCCGAGGGCAGGGGGCATAATTCACCCCTCCACTTT. Its protein is CASNPEGRGHNSPLHF. Variable domain in full (rest from reference TRBV28 and TRBJ1-6): DVKVTQSSRYLVKRTGEKVFLECVQDMDHENMFWYRQDPGLGLRLIYFSYDVKMKEKGDIPEGYSVSREKKERFSLILESASTNQTSMYLCASNPEGRGHNSPLHFGNGTRLTVT.

CDR3 nucleotide sequence: TGTGCCAGCAGCCGCGGAGTTTACTCTGGGGCCAACGTCCTGACTTTC. Its translation is CASSRGVYSGANVLTF. V gene TRBV11-3 combines with J gene TRBJ2-6; D uncertain. This CDR3 region has 16 residues. Germline-derived CDR1 and CDR2 are SGHNT and YENEEA. V was shortened by 5 bases and J by 0 bases, with 11 bases between the two germline ends.

This chain links TRBV7-2 with TRBJ1-5; D gene unclear. The CDR3 sequence is 14 residues long. Trimming took 5 bases from V and 5 from J, leaving 13 bases between them. CDR1 is SGHTA, CDR2 FQGNSA, per germline. The DNA for the CDR3 is TGTGCCAGCAGCCTTGGGCCCAATCATCAGCCCCAGCATTTT. This translates into CASSLGPNHQPQHF.

This chain links TRBV27 with TRBJ1-2, with D perhaps TRBD1 (5 bases). V lost 5 bases and J lost 4, with 8 bases in between. CDR3 length equals 12 residues. Germline V gene lookup returns CDR1 MNHEY and CDR2 SMNVEV (reference sequence). CDR3 residues: CASSAGGYGYTF. The DNA of the CDR3 is TGTGCCAGCAGTGCGGGGGGCTATGGCTACACCTTC.

J is TRBJ2-3 and V is TRBV18; D gene unclear. The CDR3 loop spans 12 amino acids. Germline V CDR1 and CDR2: KGHSH, LQKENI. V was cut by 3 bases and J by 2 bases, with 3 bases left in between. CDR3 coding DNA: TGTGCCAGCTCACCCTCCACAGATACGCAGTATTTT. Translation gives CASSPSTDTQYF.

The chain uses TRBV19 and TRBJ2-2; 7 nucleotides agree with TRBD1. Germline assignment: CDR1 LNHDA and CDR2 SQIVND (reference sequence). The CDR3 covers 15 residues. V was pared by 3 bases and J by 4 bases, with 5 bases of the junction left unmatched. The CDR3 DNA follows: TGTGCCAGTAGTATTCGACAGGGATTCACCGGGGAGCTGTTTTTT. It translates to CASSIRQGFTGELFF.

The rearrangement joins TRBV27 to TRBJ1-5; 7 bases align to TRBD1. The length of the CDR3 is 14 residues. Trimming at V came to 6 bases and at J to 6 bases, leaving 8 bases not matched to a gene. Germline V gene lookup returns CDR1 MNHEY and CDR2 SMNVEV (reference sequence). The DNA for the CDR3 is TGTGCCAGCAGAGGTACAGGGGCAGGTCAGCCCCAGCATTTT. Its protein product is CASRGTGAGQPQHF.

The chain links TRBV21-1 to TRBJ2-3; TRBD2 is taken as the D call from the table, unchecked against the DNA. TRBV21-1 is a documented pseudogene. There are 14 residues in the CDR3. Here the CDR3 reads CASSKHGRSDTQYF. CDR3 in DNA: TGTGCCAGCAGCAAGCACGGGAGGTCAGATACGCAGTATTTT.

This sequence joins TRBV18 and TRBJ1-5, with 8 nucleotides matching TRBD1. CDR3 length: 15 amino acids. Per germline, CDR1 KGHSH and CDR2 LQKENI. V gave up 3 bases and J gave up 7 bases; unmatched junction bases: 8. The CDR3 bases are TGTGCCAGCTCACCCGGACAGGGAGGGCAGCAGCCCCAGCATTTT. Translated: CASSPGQGGQQPQHF.